The T cell receptor (beta chain) under discussion was sequenced for a study of T-cell memory formation after mild COVID-19. At the level of the study: Largely, TCR clusters stayed within a single donor. Study-wide results and caveats: Among clones contracting day 15 to 85, CD4/CD8 was balanced, whereas later expanders leaned CD4+. Pre-infection memory harbored some responding clones, suggesting cross-reactive memory joined.

Trimming shortened V by 4 bases and J by 2 bases, and 13 bases separated the two germline ends. The CDR3 has 15 residues. Germline V gene data show CDR1 as LGHDT and CDR2 as YNNKEL (reference sequence). cDNA libraries for TCR alpha and TCR beta, carrying sample barcodes and UMIs, came from 5'RACE with constant-segment primers. Using its own MiXCR run on the 5' RACE reads, TCRdb lists one record per CDR3 protein. The sample records over 400,000 distinct CDR3 sequences, under 25% being singletons. Turning to this clonotype: Its antigen is undetermined.

This clonotype was sampled from an adult woman who had mild COVID-19 (a few samples of this study predate the infection). Cell type and time point are not known. Sequencing used PBMCs or a T cell subset sorted from them (not recorded which). The chain employs TRBV3-1 and TRBJ2-3; a weak D match, TRBD2 (6 bases). The CDR3 loop is CASSLRGRYTDTQYF. CDR3 DNA: TGTGCCAGCAGCCTGCGGGGACGGTACACAGATACGCAGTATTTT.